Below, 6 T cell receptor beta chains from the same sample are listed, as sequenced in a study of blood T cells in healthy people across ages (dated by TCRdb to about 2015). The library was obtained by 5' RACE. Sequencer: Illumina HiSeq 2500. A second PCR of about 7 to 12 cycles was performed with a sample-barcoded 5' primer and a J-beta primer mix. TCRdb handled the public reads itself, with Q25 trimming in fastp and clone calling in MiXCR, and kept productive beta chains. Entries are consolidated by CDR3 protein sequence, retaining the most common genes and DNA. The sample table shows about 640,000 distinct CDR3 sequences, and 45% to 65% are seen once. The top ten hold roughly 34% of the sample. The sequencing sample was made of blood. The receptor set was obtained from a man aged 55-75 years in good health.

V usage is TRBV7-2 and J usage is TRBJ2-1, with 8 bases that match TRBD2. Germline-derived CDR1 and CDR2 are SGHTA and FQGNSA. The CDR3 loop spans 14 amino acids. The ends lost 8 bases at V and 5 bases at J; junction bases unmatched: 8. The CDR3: CASSRGLVNNEQFF. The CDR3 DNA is TGTGCCAGCTCGCGGGGACTAGTAAACAATGAGCAGTTCTTC.

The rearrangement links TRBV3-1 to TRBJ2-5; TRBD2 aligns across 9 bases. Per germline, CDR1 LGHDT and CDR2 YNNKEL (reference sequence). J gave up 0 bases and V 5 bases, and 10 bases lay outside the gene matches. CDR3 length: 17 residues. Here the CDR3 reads CASSKTPSGAHQETQYF. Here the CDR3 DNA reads TGTGCCAGCAGCAAGACTCCTAGCGGGGCACACCAAGAGACCCAGTACTTC.

This CDR3 is CASSSGTEHEAFF. The CDR3 coding sequence is TGCGCCAGCAGCTCCGGGACAGAACATGAAGCTTTCTTT. The J gene is TRBJ1-1, the V gene TRBV4-1, with 7 bases identical to TRBD1. The V segment lost 5 bases and the J segment 7 bases; nucleotides outside the gene matches: 7. Germline assignment: CDR1 MGHRA and CDR2 YSYEKL. There are 13 residues in the CDR3.

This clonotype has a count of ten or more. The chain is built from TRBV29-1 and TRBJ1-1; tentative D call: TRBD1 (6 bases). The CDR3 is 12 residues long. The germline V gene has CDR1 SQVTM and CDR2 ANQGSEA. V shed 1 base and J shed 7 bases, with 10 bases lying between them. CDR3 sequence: CSVEVLQGEAFF. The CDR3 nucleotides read TGCAGCGTTGAAGTGTTACAGGGTGAAGCTTTCTTT.

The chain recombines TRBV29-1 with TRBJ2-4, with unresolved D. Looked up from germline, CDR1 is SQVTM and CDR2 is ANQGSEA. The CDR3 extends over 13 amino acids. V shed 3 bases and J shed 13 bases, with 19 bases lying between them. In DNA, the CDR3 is TGCAGCGTTGACAGTTTCTCCTACAATGAGCAGTACTTC. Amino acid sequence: CSVDSFSYNEQYF.

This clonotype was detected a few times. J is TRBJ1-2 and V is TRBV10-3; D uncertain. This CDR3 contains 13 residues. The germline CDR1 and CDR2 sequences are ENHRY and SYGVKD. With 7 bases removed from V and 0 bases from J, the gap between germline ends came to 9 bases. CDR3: CAITGGTNYGYTF. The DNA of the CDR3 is TGTGCCATCACCGGAGGGACTAACTATGGCTACACCTTC.